The sequence of this T cell receptor beta chain was determined in a study of cytomegalovirus exposure and HLA in healthy donors. The study's findings and limits: Across donors, most TCRs were seen rarely, yet some public ones were widespread. Among TCR beta chains of equal frequency, HLA-associated ones were more clonally expanded in a later analysis. Overall, about 160 TCR beta chains were annotated as cytomegalovirus-associated.

Primers: 60 Vbeta forward and 13 Jbeta reverse. TCRdb's copy holds only in-frame clones and misses some; the assay was immunoSEQ multiplex PCR. The repertoire holds 120,000 or so clones, with around four fifths as singletons. Germline assignment: CDR1 SGDLS and CDR2 YYNGEE. There are 15 residues in the CDR3. Unrecorded immune exposure was likely among donors, who were nominally healthy when sampled. In regard to this clone: Its antigen is currently unknown.

This rearrangement joins TRBV9 to TRBJ2-5; maybe TRBD1 (6 bases). The J call is doubtful: the DNA matches TRBJ2-7 better. The sample was PBMCs. The sequence came from a male donor in good health and CMV-seropositive. The CDR3, as DNA: TGTGCCAGCAGCGTAGGGGATACAGGGAGCTACGAGCAGTACTTC. It encodes CASSVGDTGSYEQYF.